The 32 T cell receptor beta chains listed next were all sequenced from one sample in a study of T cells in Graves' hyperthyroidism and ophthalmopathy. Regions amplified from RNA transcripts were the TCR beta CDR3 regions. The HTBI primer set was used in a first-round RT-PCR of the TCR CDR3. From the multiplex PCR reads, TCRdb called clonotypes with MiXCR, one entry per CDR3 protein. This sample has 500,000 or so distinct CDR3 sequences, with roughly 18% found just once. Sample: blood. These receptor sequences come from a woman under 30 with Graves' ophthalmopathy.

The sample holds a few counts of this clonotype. The CDR3 spells CASSLVASGANEQFF. CDR3 DNA sequence: TGCGCCAGCAGCTTGGTGGCTAGCGGGGCCAATGAGCAGTTCTTC. The V gene is TRBV5-1, the J gene TRBJ2-1, with 9 positions matching TRBD2. The CDR3 totals 15 residues. Germline lookup yields CDR1 SGHRS and CDR2 YFSETQ. With V trimmed by 0 bases and J by 6 bases, 4 bases remained unmatched.

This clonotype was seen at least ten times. CDR3 DNA sequence: TGTGCCAGCAGACGGCATTACGAGCAGTACTTC. As protein: CASRRHYEQYF. The genes are TRBV28 and TRBJ2-7; D remains ambiguous. V lost 6 bases and J lost 4, with 7 bases in between. CDR3 length: 11 amino acids. CDR1 is MDHEN, CDR2 SYDVKM, per germline.

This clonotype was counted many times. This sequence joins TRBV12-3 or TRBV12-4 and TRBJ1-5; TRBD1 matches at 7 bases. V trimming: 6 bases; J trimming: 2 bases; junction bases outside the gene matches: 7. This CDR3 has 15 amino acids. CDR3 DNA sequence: TGTGCCAGCAGGCCGACAGGGTTGGGCAATCAGCCCCAGCATTTT. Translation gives CASRPTGLGNQPQHF.

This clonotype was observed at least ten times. Here the CDR3 reads CATQSRRNYGYTF. As DNA, the CDR3 is TGTGCCACCCAGAGCAGGCGTAACTATGGCTACACCTTC. The genes are TRBV27 and TRBJ1-2; no definite D call. The ends were cut back, 10 bases at V and 1 base at J, with 13 bases in the middle. Germline assignment: CDR1 MNHEY and CDR2 SMNVEV (reference sequence). The CDR3 spans 13 residues.

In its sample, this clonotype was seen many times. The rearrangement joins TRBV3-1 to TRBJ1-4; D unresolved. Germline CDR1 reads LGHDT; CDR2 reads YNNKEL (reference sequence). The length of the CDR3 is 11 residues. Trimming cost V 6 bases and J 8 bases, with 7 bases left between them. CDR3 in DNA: TGTGCCAGCAGTCATAGAGAAAAACTGTTTTTT. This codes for CASSHREKLFF.

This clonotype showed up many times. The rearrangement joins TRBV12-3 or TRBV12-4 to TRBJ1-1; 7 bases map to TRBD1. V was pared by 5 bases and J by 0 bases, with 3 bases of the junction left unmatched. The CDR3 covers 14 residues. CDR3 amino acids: CASSEGQVNTEAFF. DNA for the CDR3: TGTGCCAGCAGTGAAGGACAGGTGAACACTGAAGCTTTCTTT.

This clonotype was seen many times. DNA of the CDR3: TGTGCCAGCAGTTGGGGGACAGGGGGCAATGAGCAGTTCTTC. Its translation is CASSWGTGGNEQFF. The rearrangement joins TRBV7-9 to TRBJ2-1, with TRBD1 matching 11 bases. The CDR3 contains 14 residues. Trimming took 6 bases from V and 6 from J; bases not matched to a gene: 4. Germline assignment: CDR1 SEHNR and CDR2 FQNEAQ (reference sequence).

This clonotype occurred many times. CDR3 nucleotide sequence: TGTGCCAGCAGTTACATCGACCCCTATGGCTACACCTTC. Translating it yields CASSYIDPYGYTF. The V and J genes are TRBV6-2 or TRBV6-3 and TRBJ1-2; no clear D gene. Germline CDR1 is MNHEY and CDR2 is SVGEGT. There are 13 residues in the CDR3. The V end lost 2 bases, the J end lost 4 bases, and 8 bases lay between the germline ends.

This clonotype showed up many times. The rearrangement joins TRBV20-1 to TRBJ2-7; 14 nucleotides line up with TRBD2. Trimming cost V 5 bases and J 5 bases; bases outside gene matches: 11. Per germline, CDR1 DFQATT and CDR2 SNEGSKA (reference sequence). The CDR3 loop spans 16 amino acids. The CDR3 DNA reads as TGCAGTGCTCGACCGGGACTAGCGGGAGATCGACACGAGCAGTACTTC. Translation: CSARPGLAGDRHEQYF.

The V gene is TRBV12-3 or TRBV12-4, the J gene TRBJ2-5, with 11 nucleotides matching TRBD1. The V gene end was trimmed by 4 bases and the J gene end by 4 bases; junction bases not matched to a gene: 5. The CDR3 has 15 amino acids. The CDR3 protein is CASSSRDRGGETQYF. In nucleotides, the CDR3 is TGTGCCAGCAGTTCAAGGGACAGGGGGGGAGAGACCCAGTACTTC.

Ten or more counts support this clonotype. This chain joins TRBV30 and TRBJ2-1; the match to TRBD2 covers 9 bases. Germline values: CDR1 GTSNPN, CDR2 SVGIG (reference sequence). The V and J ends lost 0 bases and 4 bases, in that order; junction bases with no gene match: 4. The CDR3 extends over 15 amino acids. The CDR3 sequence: CAWSVLAGLYNEQFF. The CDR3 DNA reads TGTGCCTGGAGTGTCCTAGCGGGGTTGTACAATGAGCAGTTCTTC.

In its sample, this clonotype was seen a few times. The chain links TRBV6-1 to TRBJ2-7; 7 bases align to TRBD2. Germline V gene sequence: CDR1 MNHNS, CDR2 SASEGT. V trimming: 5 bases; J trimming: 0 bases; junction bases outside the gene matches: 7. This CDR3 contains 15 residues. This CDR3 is CASSPPGRSSYEQYF. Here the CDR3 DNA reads TGTGCCAGCAGTCCCCCCGGGAGGAGCTCCTACGAGCAGTACTTC.

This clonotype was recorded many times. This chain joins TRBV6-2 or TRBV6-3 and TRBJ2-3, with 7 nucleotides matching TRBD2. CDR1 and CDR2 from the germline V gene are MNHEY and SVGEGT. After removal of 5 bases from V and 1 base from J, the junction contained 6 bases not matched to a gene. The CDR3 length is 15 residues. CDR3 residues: CASSPHRGGTDTQYF. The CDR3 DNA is TGTGCCAGCAGTCCTCATCGGGGGGGCACAGATACGCAGTATTTT.

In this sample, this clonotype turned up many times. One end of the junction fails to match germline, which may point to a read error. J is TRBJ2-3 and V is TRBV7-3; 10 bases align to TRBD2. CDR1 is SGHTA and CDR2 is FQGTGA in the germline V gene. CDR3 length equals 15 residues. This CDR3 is CASSLSGGATDTQYF. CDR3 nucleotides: TGTGCCAGCAGTTTAAGCGGGGGGGCCACAGATACGCAGTATTTT.

The CDR3 coding sequence is TGTGCCAGCAGCCAGTCTAGCGGGGGTTGGTACGAGCAGTACTTC. The encoded protein is CASSQSSGGWYEQYF. V is TRBV3-1 and J is TRBJ2-7, with TRBD2 matching 10 bases. Trimming cost V 3 bases and J 4 bases; bases outside gene matches: 6. Looked up from germline, CDR1 is LGHDT and CDR2 is YNNKEL (reference sequence). The CDR3 spans 15 residues.

The CDR3 reads CASSQGNRGSETQYF. DNA for the CDR3: TGTGCCAGCAGCCAAGGAAACAGGGGGTCGGAGACCCAGTACTTC. V is TRBV3-1 and J is TRBJ2-5; 8 bases agree with TRBD1. CDR1 and CDR2 from the germline V gene are LGHDT and YNNKEL (reference sequence). This CDR3 is 15 amino acids long. Germline trimming cut 1 base from V and 5 bases from J; bases unmatched to any gene: 6.

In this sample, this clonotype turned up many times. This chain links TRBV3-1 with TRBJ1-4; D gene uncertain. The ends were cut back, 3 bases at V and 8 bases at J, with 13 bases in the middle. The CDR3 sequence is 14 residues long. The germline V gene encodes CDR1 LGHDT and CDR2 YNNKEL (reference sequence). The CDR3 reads CASSHGGVKEKLFF. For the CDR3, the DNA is TGTGCCAGCAGCCACGGCGGGGTGAAGGAAAAACTGTTTTTT.

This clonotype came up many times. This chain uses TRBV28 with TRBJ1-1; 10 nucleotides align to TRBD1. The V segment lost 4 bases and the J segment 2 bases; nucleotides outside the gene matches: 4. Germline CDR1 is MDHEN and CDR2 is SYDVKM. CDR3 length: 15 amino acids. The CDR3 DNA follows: TGTGCCAGCAGTTCCGACAGGGGGCGAAACACTGAAGCTTTCTTT. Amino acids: CASSSDRGRNTEAFF.

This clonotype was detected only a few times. CDR3 residues: CAITRSRGPDGELFF. The CDR3 DNA reads TGTGCCATCACCCGGTCGAGAGGGCCAGACGGGGAGCTGTTTTTT. V and J are TRBV10-3 and TRBJ2-2, with D possibly being TRBD2 (5 bases). V was pared by 7 bases and J by 7 bases, with 19 bases between. The CDR3 has 15 amino acids. Germline CDR1 and CDR2: ENHRY and SYGVKD.

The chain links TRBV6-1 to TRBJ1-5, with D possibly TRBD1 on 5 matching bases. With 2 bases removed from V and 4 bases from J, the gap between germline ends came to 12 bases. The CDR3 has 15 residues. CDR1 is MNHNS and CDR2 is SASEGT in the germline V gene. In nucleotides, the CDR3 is TGTGCCAGCAGTGAATTGGGGGGTCGAAATCAGCCCCAGCATTTT. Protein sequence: CASSELGGRNQPQHF.

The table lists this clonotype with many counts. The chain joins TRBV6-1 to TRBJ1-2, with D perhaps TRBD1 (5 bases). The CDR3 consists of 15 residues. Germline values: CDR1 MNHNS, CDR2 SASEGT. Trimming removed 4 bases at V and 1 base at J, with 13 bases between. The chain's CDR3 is CASSGGRDLNYGYTF. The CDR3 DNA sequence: TGTGCCAGCAGTGGGGGCAGGGACCTTAACTATGGCTACACCTTC.

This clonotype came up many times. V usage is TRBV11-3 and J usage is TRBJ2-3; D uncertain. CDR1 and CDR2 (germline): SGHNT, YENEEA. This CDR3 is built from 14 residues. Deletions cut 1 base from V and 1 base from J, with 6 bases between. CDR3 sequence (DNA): TGTGCCAGCAGCTTAGGGAGAGGCACAGATACGCAGTATTTT. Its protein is CASSLGRGTDTQYF. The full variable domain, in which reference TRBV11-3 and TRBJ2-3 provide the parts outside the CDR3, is EAGVVQSPRYKIIEKKQPVAFWCNPISGHNTLYWYLQNLGQGPELLIRYENEEAVDDSQLPKDRFSAERLKGVDSTLKIQPAELGDSAVYLCASSLGRGTDTQYFGPGTRLTVL.

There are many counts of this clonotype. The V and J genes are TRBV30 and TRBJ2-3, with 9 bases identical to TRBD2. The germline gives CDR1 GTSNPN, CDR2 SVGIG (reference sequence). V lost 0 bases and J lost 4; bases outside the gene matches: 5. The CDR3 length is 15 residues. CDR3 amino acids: CAWSVGLAGADTQYF. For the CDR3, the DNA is TGTGCCTGGAGTGTGGGACTAGCAGGGGCAGATACGCAGTATTTT.

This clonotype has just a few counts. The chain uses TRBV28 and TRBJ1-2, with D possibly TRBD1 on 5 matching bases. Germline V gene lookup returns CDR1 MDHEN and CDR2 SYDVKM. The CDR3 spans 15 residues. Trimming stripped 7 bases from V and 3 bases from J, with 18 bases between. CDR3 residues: CASKPRWGVYYGYTF. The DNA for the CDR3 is TGTGCCAGCAAGCCCCGTTGGGGGGTGTACTATGGCTACACCTTC.

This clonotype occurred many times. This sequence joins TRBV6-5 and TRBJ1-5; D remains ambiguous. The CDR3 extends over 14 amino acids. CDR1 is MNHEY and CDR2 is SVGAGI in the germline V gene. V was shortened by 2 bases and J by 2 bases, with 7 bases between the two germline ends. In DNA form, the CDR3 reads TGTGCCAGCAGTTACAGGGAAGGCAATCAGCCCCAGCATTTT. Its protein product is CASSYREGNQPQHF.

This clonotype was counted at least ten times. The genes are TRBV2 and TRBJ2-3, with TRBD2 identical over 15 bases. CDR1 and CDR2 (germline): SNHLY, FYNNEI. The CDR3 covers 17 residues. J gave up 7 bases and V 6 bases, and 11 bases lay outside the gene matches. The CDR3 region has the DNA TGTGCCAGCAGACTCGGACTAGCGGGGGGGCCTAGGAATACGCAGTATTTT. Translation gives CASRLGLAGGPRNTQYF.

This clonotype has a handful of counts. Here the CDR3 reads CASSLGARVDLHF. CDR3 nucleotide sequence: TGTGCCAGCAGTTTAGGGGCCCGAGTTGACCTCCACTTT. This chain uses TRBV28 with TRBJ1-6, with D tentatively TRBD1 (5 bases). The length of the CDR3 is 13 residues. The V gene lost 2 bases and the J gene lost 15 bases, with 14 bases spanning the gap. Germline V gene sequence: CDR1 MDHEN, CDR2 SYDVKM.

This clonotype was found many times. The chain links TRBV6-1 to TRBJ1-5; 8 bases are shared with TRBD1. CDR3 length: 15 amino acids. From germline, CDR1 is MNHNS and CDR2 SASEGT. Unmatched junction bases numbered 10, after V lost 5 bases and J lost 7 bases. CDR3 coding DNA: TGTGCCAGCAGTCCCTCTCAGGGGGCTAGGCAGCCCCAGCATTTT. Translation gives CASSPSQGARQPQHF.

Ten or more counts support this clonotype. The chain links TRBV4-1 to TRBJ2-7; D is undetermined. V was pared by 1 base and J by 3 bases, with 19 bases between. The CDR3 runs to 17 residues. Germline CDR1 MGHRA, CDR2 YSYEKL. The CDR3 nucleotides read TGCGCCAGCAGCCAAGGGGCTATTCGCGCTCCACTCTACGAGCAGTACTTC. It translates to CASSQGAIRAPLYEQYF.

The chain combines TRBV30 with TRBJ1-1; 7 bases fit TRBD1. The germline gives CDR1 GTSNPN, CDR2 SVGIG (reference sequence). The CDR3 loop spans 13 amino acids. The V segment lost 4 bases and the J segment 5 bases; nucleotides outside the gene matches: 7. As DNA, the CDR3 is TGTGCCTGGACCGCAGGGGGAATAACTGAAGCTTTCTTT. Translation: CAWTAGGITEAFF.

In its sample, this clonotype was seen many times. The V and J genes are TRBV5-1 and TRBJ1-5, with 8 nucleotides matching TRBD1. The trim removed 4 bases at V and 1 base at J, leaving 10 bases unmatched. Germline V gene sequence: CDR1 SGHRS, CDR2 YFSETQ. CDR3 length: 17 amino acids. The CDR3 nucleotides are TGCGCCAGCAGCCTCGGACAGGGCGGTACAAGCAATCAGCCCCAGCATTTT. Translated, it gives CASSLGQGGTSNQPQHF. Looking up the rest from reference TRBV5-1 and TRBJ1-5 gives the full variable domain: KAGVTQTPRYLIKTRGQQVTLSCSPISGHRSVSWYQQTPGQGLQFLFEYFSETQRNKGNFPGRFSGRQFSNSRSEMNVSTLELGDSALYLCASSLGQGGTSNQPQHFGDGTRLSIL.

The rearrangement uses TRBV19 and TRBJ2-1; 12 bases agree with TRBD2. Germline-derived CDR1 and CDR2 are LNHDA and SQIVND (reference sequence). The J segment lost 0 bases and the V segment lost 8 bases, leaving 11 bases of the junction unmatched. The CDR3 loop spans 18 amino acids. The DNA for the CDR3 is TGTGCCAGTTCTCCGCTAGCGGGGGGGCGGAGCTCCTACAATGAGCAGTTCTTC. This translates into CASSPLAGGRSSYNEQFF.